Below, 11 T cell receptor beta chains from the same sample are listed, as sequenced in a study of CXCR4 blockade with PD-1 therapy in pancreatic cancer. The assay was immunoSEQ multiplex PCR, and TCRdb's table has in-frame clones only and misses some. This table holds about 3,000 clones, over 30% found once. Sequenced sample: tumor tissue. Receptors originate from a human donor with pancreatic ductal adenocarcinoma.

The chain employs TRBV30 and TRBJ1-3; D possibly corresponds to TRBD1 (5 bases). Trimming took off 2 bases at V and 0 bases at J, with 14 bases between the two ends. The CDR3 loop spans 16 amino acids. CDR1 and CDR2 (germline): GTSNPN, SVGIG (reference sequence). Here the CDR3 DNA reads TGTGCCTGGAGTAGCGGGGGTGCTGGCTCTGGAAACACCATATATTTT. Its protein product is CAWSSGGAGSGNTIYF. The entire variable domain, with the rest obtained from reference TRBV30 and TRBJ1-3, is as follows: SQTIHQWPATLVQPVGSPLSLECTVEGTSNPNLYWYRQAAGRGLQLLFYSVGIGQISSEVPQNLSASRPQDRQFILSSKKLLLSDSGFYLCAWSSGGAGSGNTIYFGEGSWLTVV.

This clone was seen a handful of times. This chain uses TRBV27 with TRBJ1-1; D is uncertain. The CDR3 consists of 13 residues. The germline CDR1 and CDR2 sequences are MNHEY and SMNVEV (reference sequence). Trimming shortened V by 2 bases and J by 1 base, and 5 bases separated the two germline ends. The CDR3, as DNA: TGTGCCAGCAGTTTAAAGGGGAACACTGAAGCTTTCTTT. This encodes CASSLKGNTEAFF.

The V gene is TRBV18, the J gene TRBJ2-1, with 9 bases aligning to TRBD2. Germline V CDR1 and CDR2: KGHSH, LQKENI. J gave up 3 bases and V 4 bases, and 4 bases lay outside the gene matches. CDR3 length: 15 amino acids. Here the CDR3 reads CASSLQRGDYNEQFF. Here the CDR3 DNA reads TGTGCCAGCTCACTCCAGCGGGGGGACTACAATGAGCAGTTCTTC.

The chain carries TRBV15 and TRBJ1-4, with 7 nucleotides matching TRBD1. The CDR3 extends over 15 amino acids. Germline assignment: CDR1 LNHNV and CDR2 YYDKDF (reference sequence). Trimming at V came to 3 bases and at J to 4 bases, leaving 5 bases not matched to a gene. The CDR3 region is CATSRRDRDNEKLFF. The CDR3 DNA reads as TGTGCCACCAGCAGGAGAGACAGGGATAATGAAAAACTGTTTTTT.

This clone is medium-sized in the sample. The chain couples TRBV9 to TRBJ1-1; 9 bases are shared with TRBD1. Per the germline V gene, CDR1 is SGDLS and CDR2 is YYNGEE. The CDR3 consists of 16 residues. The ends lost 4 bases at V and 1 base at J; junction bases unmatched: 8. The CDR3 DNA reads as TGTGCCAGCAGCACGCAACCGGGACAGGGGAACACTGAAGCTTTCTTT. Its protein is CASSTQPGQGNTEAFF.

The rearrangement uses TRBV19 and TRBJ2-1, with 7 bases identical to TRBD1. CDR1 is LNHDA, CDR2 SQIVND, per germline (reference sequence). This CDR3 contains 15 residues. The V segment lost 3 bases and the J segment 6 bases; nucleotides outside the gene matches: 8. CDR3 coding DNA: TGTGCCAGTAGTATTGGTGACAGGGCCACCAATGAGCAGTTCTTC. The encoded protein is CASSIGDRATNEQFF.

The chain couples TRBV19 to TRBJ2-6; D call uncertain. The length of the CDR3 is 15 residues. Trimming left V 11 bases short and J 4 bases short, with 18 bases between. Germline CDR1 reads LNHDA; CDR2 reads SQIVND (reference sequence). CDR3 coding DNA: TGTGCCTCCTCATCGGTTGAGGCGGGGGCCAACGTCCTGACTTTC. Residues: CASSSVEAGANVLTF.

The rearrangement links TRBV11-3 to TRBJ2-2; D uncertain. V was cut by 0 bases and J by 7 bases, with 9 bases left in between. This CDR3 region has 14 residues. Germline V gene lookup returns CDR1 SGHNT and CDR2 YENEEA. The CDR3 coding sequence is TGTGCCAGCAGCTTAGAAGCTCCGATCGGGGAGCTGTTTTTT. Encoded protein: CASSLEAPIGELFF.

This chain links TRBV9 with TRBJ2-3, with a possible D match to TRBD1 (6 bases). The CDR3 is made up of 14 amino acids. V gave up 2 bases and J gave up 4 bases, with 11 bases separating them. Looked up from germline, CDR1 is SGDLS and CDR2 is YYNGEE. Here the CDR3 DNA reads TGTGCCAGCAGCGTGACCTCAGGGGCAGATACGCAGTATTTT. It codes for CASSVTSGADTQYF.

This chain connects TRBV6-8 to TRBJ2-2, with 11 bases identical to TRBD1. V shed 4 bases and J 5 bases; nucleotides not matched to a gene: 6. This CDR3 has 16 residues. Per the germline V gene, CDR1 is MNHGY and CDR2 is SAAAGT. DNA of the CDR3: TGTGCCAGCAGTTTCCCGGGGACAGGGGGAACCGGGGAGCTGTTTTTT. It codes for CASSFPGTGGTGELFF.

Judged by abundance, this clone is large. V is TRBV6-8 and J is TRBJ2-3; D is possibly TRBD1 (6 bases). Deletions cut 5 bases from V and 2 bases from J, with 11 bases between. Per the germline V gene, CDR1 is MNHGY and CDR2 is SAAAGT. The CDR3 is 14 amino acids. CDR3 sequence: CASSTGTHTDTQYF. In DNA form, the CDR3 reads TGTGCCAGCAGTACAGGGACACACACAGATACGCAGTATTTT.